This is a list of T cell receptor beta chains from one sample in a study of T cell clones after liver transplantation. Method: immunoSEQ multiplex PCR; TCRdb's copy keeps in-frame clones and lacks some. This sample has tens of thousands of clones, with about 70% found just once. Specimen: CD4+ T cells from blood, collected before liver transplant. These receptors were collected from a human donor who received a liver transplant. CDR3s include the opening cysteine and the closing phenylalanine or tryptophan. Each record gives: J gene, clone size, D gene, V gene, CDR3 protein, CDR3 DNA. A D gene is named only where the DNA matches it firmly. Clone size appears in some rows only: once, few, many, or a class for an expanded clone.

TRBJ1-2 NA NA TRBV5-8 CASSPEQYGYTF TGTGCCAGCAGCCCGGAGCAGTATGGCTACACCTTC
TRBJ2-7 NA TRBD1 TRBV19 CASSLRDRPYEQYF TGTGCCAGTAGTCTCCGGGACAGGCCCTACGAGCAGTACTTC
TRBJ2-6 NA NA TRBV27 CASSRIQGSGANVLTF TGTGCCAGCAGTAGAATACAGGGCTCTGGGGCCAACGTCCTGACTTTC
TRBJ1-1 once NA TRBV2 CASTGRGLTLGAFF TGTGCCAGCACGGGTAGGGGACTAACGCTGGGAGCTTTCTTT
TRBJ2-3 NA NA TRBV9 CASSVDPSPSTDTQYF TGTGCCAGCAGCGTAGATCCTTCTCCTAGCACAGATACGCAGTATTTT
TRBJ1-2 NA NA TRBV4-1 CASSQEFSRVDGYTF TGCGCCAGCAGCCAAGAATTTTCCAGGGTTGACGGCTACACCTTC
TRBJ1-3 once TRBD1 TRBV30 CAWSVGTGDGNTIYF TGTGCCTGGAGTGTAGGGACAGGGGACGGAAACACCATATATTTT
TRBJ1-2 medium-sized TRBD1 TRBV30 CAWGQRGLYGYTF TGTGCCTGGGGTCAAAGGGGGCTCTATGGCTACACCTTC
TRBJ2-7 NA NA TRBV5-1 CASSLEGISYEQYF TGCGCCAGCAGCTTGGAGGGGATCTCCTACGAGCAGTACTTC
TRBJ2-3 NA NA TRBV5-4 CASSQWTVTDTQYF TGTGCCAGCAGCCAATGGACTGTCACAGATACGCAGTATTTT
TRBJ2-1 few TRBD1 TRBV27 CASIPGGSYNEQFF TGTGCCAGCATCCCAGGGGGTTCCTACAATGAGCAGTTCTTC
TRBJ2-7 NA NA TRBV4-2 CASREGPGAYEQYF TGTGCCAGCAGGGAGGGACCGGGGGCCTACGAGCAGTACTTC
TRBJ1-6 NA TRBD1 TRBV6-5 CASSYQGQGYNSPLHF TGTGCCAGCAGTTACCAAGGACAGGGGTATAATTCACCCCTCCACTTT
TRBJ2-3 NA TRBD2 TRBV11-3 CASSLLAGGRTDTQYF TGTGCCAGCAGCCTCCTAGCGGGGGGACGCACAGATACGCAGTATTTT
TRBJ1-6 NA NA TRBV5-1 CASSLLTVEDSPLHF TGCGCCAGCAGCCTTTTGACGGTTGAGGATTCACCCCTCCACTTT
TRBJ1-5 NA NA TRBV7-2 CATARGPTGQPQHF TGTGCCACAGCTAGGGGCCCTACAGGGCAGCCCCAGCATTTT
TRBJ1-2 NA NA TRBV29-1 CSVDTSGTGVYGYTF TGCAGCGTTGATACCTCGGGAACGGGCGTCTATGGCTACACCTTC
TRBJ1-2 once TRBD1 TRBV28 CASIRDRGQYGYTF TGTGCCAGCATTCGGGACAGGGGGCAATATGGCTACACCTTC
TRBJ1-6 many NA TRBV11-2 CASSLEVENSPLHF TGTGCCAGCAGCTTAGAGGTAGAAAATTCACCCCTCCACTTT
TRBJ1-5 few NA TRBV2 CASSKPGLNQPQHF TGTGCCAGCAGTAAGCCGGGTCTCAATCAGCCCCAGCATTTT
TRBJ2-7 NA NA TRBV28 CASRQSPRRGGEWQYF TGTGCCAGCAGACAAAGCCCCCGTCGGGGTGGAGAGTGGCAGTACTTC
TRBJ1-1 NA NA TRBV28 CASSFPQAGKAFF TGTGCCAGCAGTTTCCCCCAAGCGGGGAAAGCTTTCTTT
TRBJ1-5 few NA TRBV9 CASSVGQEGGAPQHF TGTGCCAGCAGCGTGGGCCAGGAGGGAGGAGCGCCCCAGCATTTT
TRBJ1-1 NA NA TRBV28 CASSRGLLGTEAFF TGTGCCAGCAGCCGCGGACTCTTGGGGACTGAAGCTTTCTTT
TRBJ2-2 NA TRBD2 TRBV10-3 CAISGLAGRINTGELFF TGTGCCATCAGTGGACTAGCGGGGCGGATAAACACCGGGGAGCTGTTTTTT
TRBJ2-3 NA NA TRBV19 CASSIIPGSGTDTQYF TGTGCCAGTAGTATAATACCCGGGAGTGGAACAGATACGCAGTATTTT
TRBJ1-3 NA TRBD1 TRBV29-1 CSAQTIRGLGIGNTIYF TGCAGCGCCCAGACTATTAGGGGGCTGGGGATCGGAAACACCATATATTTT
TRBJ2-6 few NA TRBV9 CASRGRFTNSGANVLTF TGTGCCAGCAGGGGCAGGTTTACCAACTCTGGGGCCAACGTCCTGACTTTC
TRBJ1-4 NA NA TRBV19 CASSIAQDNEKLFF TGTGCCAGTAGTATAGCACAGGATAATGAAAAACTGTTTTTT
TRBJ1-2 once NA TRBV6-6 CASSYSGGQLALGYTF TGTGCCAGCAGTTACTCTGGGGGACAACTCGCTCTTGGCTACACCTTC
TRBJ1-6 many NA TRBV4-2 CASSQGGGRGSPLHF TGTGCCAGCAGCCAAGGCGGGGGAAGGGGGTCACCCCTCCACTTT
TRBJ2-2 NA TRBD1 TRBV28 CASTRQGTGELFF TGTGCCAGCACTAGACAGGGAACCGGGGAGCTGTTTTTT
TRBJ1-1 NA TRBD1 TRBV29-1 CSVGATTGATEAFF TGCAGCGTTGGTGCTACCACAGGGGCGACTGAAGCTTTCTTT
TRBJ2-1 once TRBD1 TRBV6-6 CASSWDRGRNEQFF TGTGCCAGCAGTTGGGACAGGGGGCGCAATGAGCAGTTCTTC
TRBJ2-1 NA NA TRBV25-1 CASSVRVTNEQFF TGTGCCAGCAGTGTGCGAGTTACGAATGAGCAGTTCTTC
TRBJ2-3 NA NA TRBV6-5 CASSYGSTDTQYF TGTGCCAGCAGTTACGGCAGCACAGATACGCAGTATTTT
TRBJ2-1 NA NA TRBV9 CASTKGGAQNEQFF TGTGCCAGCACCAAAGGGGGGGCGCAGAATGAGCAGTTCTTC